The rows below give T cell receptor beta chains drawn from one sample of a study of CD8 T cells in ankylosing spondylitis. TCRdb re-called the 5' RACE reads with MiXCR, one entry per CDR3 protein. The sample records 120,000 to 150,000 distinct CDR3 sequences, roughly 8% being singletons. The source material was synovial fluid, either unsorted or a sorted T cell fraction (not recorded which). These receptors originate from a male donor with ankylosing spondylitis. Each CDR3 is given with its conserved first and last residue. The order of the fields is D gene, clone size, V gene, J gene, CDR3 length, CDR3 DNA, CDR3 protein. D genes are given only for firm matches. A clone size is listed for some rows: how often the clone was seen (once, few, many), or a class if it is expanded.

d_gene: TRBD1
abundance: many
v_gene: TRBV5-1
j_gene: TRBJ2-7
len: 14
CDR3nt: TGCGCCAGCAGCTTGATGGACAGGGCCTACGAGCAGTACTTC
CDR3aa: CASSLMDRAYEQYF

d_gene: TRBD2
abundance: many
v_gene: TRBV10-3
j_gene: TRBJ2-2
len: 16
CDR3nt: TGTGCCATCAGTAAGACCGGGACTAGCGTCACCGGGGAGCTGTTTTTT
CDR3aa: CAISKTGTSVTGELFF

d_gene: .
abundance: .
v_gene: TRBV7-9
j_gene: TRBJ2-1
len: 14
CDR3nt: TGTGCCACCAGCCACGGATTGGGATACAATGAGCAGTTCTTC
CDR3aa: CATSHGLGYNEQFF

d_gene: TRBD1
abundance: many
v_gene: TRBV7-2
j_gene: TRBJ2-3
len: 15
CDR3nt: TGTGCCAGCAGCAAACGGGACAGGGGGACAGATACGCAGTATTTT
CDR3aa: CASSKRDRGTDTQYF

d_gene: .
abundance: .
v_gene: TRBV5-5
j_gene: TRBJ2-3
len: 15
CDR3nt: TGTGCCAGCAGCCCCGGGACGGGAAGCACAGATACGCAGTATTTT
CDR3aa: CASSPGTGSTDTQYF

d_gene: .
abundance: few
v_gene: TRBV12-3/TRBV12-4
j_gene: TRBJ1-1
len: 17
CDR3nt: TGTGCCAGCACTCCATCCGGGGGCCACGGGATGAACACTGAAGCTTTCTTT
CDR3aa: CASTPSGGHGMNTEAFF

d_gene: .
abundance: .
v_gene: TRBV20-1
j_gene: TRBJ1-5
len: 13
CDR3nt: TGCAGTGCCGAGAGGGAGCAGTCACAGCCCCAGCATTTT
CDR3aa: CSAEREQSQPQHF

d_gene: .
abundance: many
v_gene: TRBV11-2
j_gene: TRBJ2-7
len: 14
CDR3nt: TGTGCCAGCAGCTTATCGTTCCTAACCTACGAGCAGTACTTC
CDR3aa: CASSLSFLTYEQYF

d_gene: TRBD2
abundance: .
v_gene: TRBV20-1
j_gene: TRBJ2-7
len: 14
CDR3nt: TGCAGTGCTAGGCTGCTAGCGGGACGATACGAGCAGTACTTC
CDR3aa: CSARLLAGRYEQYF

d_gene: TRBD2
abundance: .
v_gene: TRBV18
j_gene: TRBJ2-1
len: 16
CDR3nt: TGTGCCAGCTCACCACGAGGGACTAGCGGAAACAATGAGCAGTTCTTC
CDR3aa: CASSPRGTSGNNEQFF

d_gene: .
abundance: few
v_gene: TRBV27
j_gene: TRBJ1-2
len: 15
CDR3nt: TGTGCCAGCAGTCGGGGGGGCAGGGGAGTCGATGGCTACACCTTC
CDR3aa: CASSRGGRGVDGYTF

d_gene: .
abundance: many
v_gene: TRBV2
j_gene: TRBJ2-5
len: 13
CDR3nt: TGTGCCAGCAGTGAAGAGTTAAGGGAGACCCAGTACTTC
CDR3aa: CASSEELRETQYF

d_gene: .
abundance: .
v_gene: TRBV7-2
j_gene: TRBJ1-6
len: 13
CDR3nt: TGTGCCAGCAGGCTAAACAGGGATCGGGCCCTCCACTTT
CDR3aa: CASRLNRDRALHF

d_gene: .
abundance: .
v_gene: TRBV20-1
j_gene: TRBJ1-2
len: 14
CDR3nt: TGCAGTGCTCCCCGCGGAGGGAACAGCTATGGCTACACCTTC
CDR3aa: CSAPRGGNSYGYTF

d_gene: .
abundance: many
v_gene: TRBV14
j_gene: TRBJ2-2
len: 16
CDR3nt: TGTGCCAGCAGCCAAGATGGCGGGATCAGAACCGGGGAGCTGTTTTTT
CDR3aa: CASSQDGGIRTGELFF

d_gene: TRBD1
abundance: many
v_gene: TRBV9
j_gene: TRBJ2-5
len: 14
CDR3nt: TGTGCCAGCAGCGGACTCGGGACAGAAGAGACCCAGTACTTC
CDR3aa: CASSGLGTEETQYF

d_gene: TRBD1
abundance: few
v_gene: TRBV6-5
j_gene: TRBJ2-1
len: 15
CDR3nt: TGTGCCAGCAGTTGGAGAGGGACAGCCTACAATGAGCAGTTCTTC
CDR3aa: CASSWRGTAYNEQFF

d_gene: TRBD1
abundance: many
v_gene: TRBV20-1
j_gene: TRBJ2-5
len: 13
CDR3nt: TGCAGTGCTAGCAGGGGGTCCGAAGAGACCCAGTACTTC
CDR3aa: CSASRGSEETQYF

d_gene: .
abundance: many
v_gene: TRBV18
j_gene: TRBJ1-2
len: 15
CDR3nt: TGTGCCAGCTCACCAACAGCCGGACAGAACTATGGCTACACCTTC
CDR3aa: CASSPTAGQNYGYTF

d_gene: .
abundance: .
v_gene: TRBV30
j_gene: TRBJ2-6
len: 13
CDR3nt: TGTGCCTGGGTGCTCTCTGGGGCCAACGTCCTGACTTTC
CDR3aa: CAWVLSGANVLTF

d_gene: .
abundance: medium-sized
v_gene: TRBV5-1
j_gene: TRBJ1-5
len: 14
CDR3nt: TGCGCCAGCAGCTTAGAGGGGCGGAATCAGCCCCAGCATTTT
CDR3aa: CASSLEGRNQPQHF

d_gene: .
abundance: many
v_gene: TRBV28
j_gene: TRBJ2-5
len: 13
CDR3nt: TGTGCCAGCAGTTTAGACCTTCTGGGGGCCCAGTACTTC
CDR3aa: CASSLDLLGAQYF

d_gene: .
abundance: .
v_gene: TRBV27
j_gene: TRBJ2-2
len: 14
CDR3nt: TGTGCCAGCAGTTTTAGGGAGAACACCGGGGAGCTGTTTTTT
CDR3aa: CASSFRENTGELFF

d_gene: .
abundance: .
v_gene: TRBV5-1
j_gene: TRBJ2-7
len: 17
CDR3nt: TGCGCCAGCAGCCCGAGAGCCCCCCAGGCTGCCTCCTACGAGCAGTACTTC
CDR3aa: CASSPRAPQAASYEQYF

d_gene: .
abundance: few
v_gene: TRBV27
j_gene: TRBJ1-2
len: 14
CDR3nt: TGTGCCAGCAGTTGGCAGGGAAGAGGGCATGGCTACACCTTC
CDR3aa: CASSWQGRGHGYTF